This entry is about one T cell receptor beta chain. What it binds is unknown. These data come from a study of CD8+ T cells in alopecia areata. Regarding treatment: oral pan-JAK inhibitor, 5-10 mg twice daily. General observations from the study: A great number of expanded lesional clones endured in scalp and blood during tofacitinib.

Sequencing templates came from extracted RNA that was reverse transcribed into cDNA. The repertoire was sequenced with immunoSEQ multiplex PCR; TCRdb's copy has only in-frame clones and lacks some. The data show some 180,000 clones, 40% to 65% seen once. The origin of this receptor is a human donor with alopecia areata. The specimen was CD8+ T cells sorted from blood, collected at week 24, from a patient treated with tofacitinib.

The CDR3 spells CASSFGDGYTF. In nucleotides, the CDR3 is TGTGCCAGCAGCTTTGGGGATGGCTACACCTTC. The V gene is TRBV7-9, the J gene TRBJ1-2; D uncertain. Germline V CDR1 and CDR2: SEHNR, FQNEAQ (reference sequence). Trimming removed 3 bases from V and 6 bases from J, with 5 bases in between. CDR3 length equals 11 residues.